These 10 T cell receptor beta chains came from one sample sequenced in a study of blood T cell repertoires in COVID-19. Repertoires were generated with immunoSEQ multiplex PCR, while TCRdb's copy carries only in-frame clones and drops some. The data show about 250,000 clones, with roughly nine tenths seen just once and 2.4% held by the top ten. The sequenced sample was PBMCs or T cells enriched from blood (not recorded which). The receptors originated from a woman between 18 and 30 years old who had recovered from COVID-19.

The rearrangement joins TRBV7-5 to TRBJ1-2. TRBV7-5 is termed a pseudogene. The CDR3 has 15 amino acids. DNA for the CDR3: TGTGCCAGTCCTCCGGGGGTCGCCCTTAACTATGGCTACACCTTC. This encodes CASPPGVALNYGYTF.

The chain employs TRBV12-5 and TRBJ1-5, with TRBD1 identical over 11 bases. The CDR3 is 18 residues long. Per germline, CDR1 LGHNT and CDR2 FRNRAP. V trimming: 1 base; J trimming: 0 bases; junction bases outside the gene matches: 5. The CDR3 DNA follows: TGTGCTAGTGGTTTGGCGGGACAGGGGGGCGGTAGCAATCAGCCCCAGCATTTT. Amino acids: CASGLAGQGGGSNQPQHF.

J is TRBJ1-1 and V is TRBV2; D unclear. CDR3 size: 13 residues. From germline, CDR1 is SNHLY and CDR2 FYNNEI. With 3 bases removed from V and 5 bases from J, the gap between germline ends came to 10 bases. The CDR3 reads CASSDEVFTEAFF. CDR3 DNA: TGTGCCAGCAGTGACGAGGTCTTTACTGAAGCTTTCTTT.

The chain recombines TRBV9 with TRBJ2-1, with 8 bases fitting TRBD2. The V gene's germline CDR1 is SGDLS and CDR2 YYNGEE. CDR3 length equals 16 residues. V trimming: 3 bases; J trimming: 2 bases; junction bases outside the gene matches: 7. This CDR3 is CASSALGAGAYNEQFF. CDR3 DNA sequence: TGTGCCAGCAGCGCCCTTGGAGCGGGGGCCTACAATGAGCAGTTCTTC.

The CDR3 reads CASSPRQGAGTEAFF. The DNA for the CDR3 is TGTGCCAGCAGCCCGCGACAGGGGGCCGGCACTGAAGCTTTCTTT. The gene calls are TRBV9 and TRBJ1-1; the match to TRBD1 covers 10 bases. Germline assignment: CDR1 SGDLS and CDR2 YYNGEE. The CDR3 extends over 15 amino acids. V shed 4 bases, J shed 4 bases, and the junction held 7 bases outside the gene matches.

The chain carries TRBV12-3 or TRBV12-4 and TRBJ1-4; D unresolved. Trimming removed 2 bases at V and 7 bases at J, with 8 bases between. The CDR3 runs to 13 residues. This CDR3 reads CASSLNGGEKLFF. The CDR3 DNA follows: TGTGCCAGCAGTTTAAACGGTGGTGAAAAACTGTTTTTT.

The CDR3 loop is CASSLAVETQYF. For the CDR3, the DNA is TGCGCCAGCAGCTTGGCGGTAGAGACCCAGTACTTC. The chain links TRBV5-1 to TRBJ2-5; D is unresolved. The V end was cut by 0 bases, the J end by 4 bases, with 4 bases between. This CDR3 has 12 residues. CDR1 is SGHRS, CDR2 YFSETQ, per germline.

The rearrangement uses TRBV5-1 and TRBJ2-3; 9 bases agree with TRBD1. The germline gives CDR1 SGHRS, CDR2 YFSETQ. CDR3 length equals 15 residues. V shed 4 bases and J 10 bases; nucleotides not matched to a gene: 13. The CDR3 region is CASSEGTGTISAQYF. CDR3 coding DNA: TGCGCCAGCAGCGAGGGGACAGGGACCATTTCTGCGCAGTATTTT.

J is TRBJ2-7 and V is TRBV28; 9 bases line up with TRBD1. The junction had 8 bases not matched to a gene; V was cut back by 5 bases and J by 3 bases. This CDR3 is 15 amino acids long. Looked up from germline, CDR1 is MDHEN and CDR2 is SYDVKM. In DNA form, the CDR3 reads TGTGCCAGCAGTCAACCGGGACAGGGCTTCTACGAGCAGTACTTC. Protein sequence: CASSQPGQGFYEQYF. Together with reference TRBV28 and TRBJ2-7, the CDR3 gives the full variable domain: DVKVTQSSRYLVKRTGEKVFLECVQDMDHENMFWYRQDPGLGLRLIYFSYDVKMKEKGDIPEGYSVSREKKERFSLILESASTNQTSMYLCASSQPGQGFYEQYFGPGTRLTVT.

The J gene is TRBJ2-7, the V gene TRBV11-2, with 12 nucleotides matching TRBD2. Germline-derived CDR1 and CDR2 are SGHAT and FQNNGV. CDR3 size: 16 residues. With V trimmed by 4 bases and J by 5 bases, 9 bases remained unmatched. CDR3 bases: TGTGCCAGCAGCTCTCTAGCGGGGGGGTTATTGAACGAGCAGTACTTC. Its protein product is CASSSLAGGLLNEQYF.